This T cell receptor beta chain was documented in a study of blood T cell repertoires in COVID-19. Study background: PBMCs, B-cell-depleted T cells, or T cells were the source of the cDNA or gDNA that made up the material.

The study recruited people aged about 18 to 90 years across approximately 24 US areas. Donors were grouped by their self-reported clinical history. Symptom resolution, clearance, or two negative PCRs marked the recovered donors of Cohort 3. The protocol was immunoSEQ multiplex PCR, while the TCRdb copy is restricted to in-frame clones and leaves out a portion. The table lists about 350,000 clones, over 75% of them singletons, with more than 1% in the top ten. After removal of 2 bases from V and 5 bases from J, the junction contained 9 bases not matched to a gene. The CDR3 has 15 amino acids. Germline CDR1 SEHNR, CDR2 FQNEAQ (reference sequence).

The sample was PBMCs or T cells enriched from blood (not recorded which). The V gene is TRBV7-9, the J gene TRBJ2-7, with 7 bases fitting TRBD1. This TCR derives from a woman in her twenties or thirties who had recovered from COVID-19. This CDR3 is CASSLKADRENEQYF. The CDR3 DNA reads as TGTGCCAGCAGCTTAAAGGCTGACAGGGAGAACGAGCAGTACTTC.